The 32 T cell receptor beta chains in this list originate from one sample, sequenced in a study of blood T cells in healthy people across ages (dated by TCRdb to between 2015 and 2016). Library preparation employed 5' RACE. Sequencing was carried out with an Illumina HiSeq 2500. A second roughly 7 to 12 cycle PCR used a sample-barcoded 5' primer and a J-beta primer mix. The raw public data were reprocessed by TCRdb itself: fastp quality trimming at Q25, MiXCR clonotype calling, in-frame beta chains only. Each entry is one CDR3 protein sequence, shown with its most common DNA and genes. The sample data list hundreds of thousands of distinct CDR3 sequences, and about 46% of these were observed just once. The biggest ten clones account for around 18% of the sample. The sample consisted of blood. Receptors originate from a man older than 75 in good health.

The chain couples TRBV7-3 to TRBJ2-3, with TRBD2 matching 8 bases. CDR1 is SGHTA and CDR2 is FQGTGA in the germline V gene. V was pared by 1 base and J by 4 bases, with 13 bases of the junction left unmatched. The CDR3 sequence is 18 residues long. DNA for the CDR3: TGTGCCAGCAGCTTAATGTCGGGAGGGCCAATATCCGCAGATACGCAGTATTTT. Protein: CASSLMSGGPISADTQYF.

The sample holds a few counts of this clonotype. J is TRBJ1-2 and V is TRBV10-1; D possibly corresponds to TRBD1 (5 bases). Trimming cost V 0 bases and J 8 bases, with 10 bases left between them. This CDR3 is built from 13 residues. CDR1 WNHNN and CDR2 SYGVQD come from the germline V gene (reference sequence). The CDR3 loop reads CASSESRRGGYTF. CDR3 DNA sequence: TGCGCCAGCAGTGAGTCGAGACGGGGCGGCTACACCTTC.

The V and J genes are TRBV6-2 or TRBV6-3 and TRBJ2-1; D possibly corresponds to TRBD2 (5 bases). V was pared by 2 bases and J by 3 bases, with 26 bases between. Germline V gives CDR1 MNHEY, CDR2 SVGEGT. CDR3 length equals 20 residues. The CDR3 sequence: CASSYGLPGGATTNYNEQFF. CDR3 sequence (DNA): TGTGCCAGCAGTTACGGATTACCCGGCGGAGCGACGACTAACTACAATGAGCAGTTCTTC.

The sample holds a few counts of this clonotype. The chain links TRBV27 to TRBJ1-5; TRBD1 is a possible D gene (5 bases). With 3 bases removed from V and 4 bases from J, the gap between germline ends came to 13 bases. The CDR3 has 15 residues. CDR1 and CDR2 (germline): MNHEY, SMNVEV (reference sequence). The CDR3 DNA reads TGTGCCAGCAGTTTTGGGGGAGGCAAGAATCAGCCCCAGCATTTT. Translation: CASSFGGGKNQPQHF.

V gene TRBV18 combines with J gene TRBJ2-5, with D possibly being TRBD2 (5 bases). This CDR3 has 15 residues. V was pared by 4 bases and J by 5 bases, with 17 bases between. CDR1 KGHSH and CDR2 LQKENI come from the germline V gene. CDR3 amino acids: CASSQTPGRRETQYF. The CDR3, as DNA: TGTGCCAGCTCACAGACCCCAGGCAGGAGGGAGACCCAGTACTTC.

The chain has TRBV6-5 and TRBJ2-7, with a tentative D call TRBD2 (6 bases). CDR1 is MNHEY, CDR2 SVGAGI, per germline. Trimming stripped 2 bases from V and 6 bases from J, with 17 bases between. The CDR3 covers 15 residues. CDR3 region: CASSYDSSGLGEQYF. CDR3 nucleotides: TGTGCCAGCAGTTACGACAGTTCGGGACTCGGCGAGCAGTACTTC.

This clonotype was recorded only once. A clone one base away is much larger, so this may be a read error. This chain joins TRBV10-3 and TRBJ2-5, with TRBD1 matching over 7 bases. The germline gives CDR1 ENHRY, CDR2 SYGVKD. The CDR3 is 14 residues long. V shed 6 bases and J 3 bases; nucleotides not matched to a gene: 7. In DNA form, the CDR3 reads TGTGCCATCAGCCCGGGACAGCGCGAAGAGACCCAGTACTTC. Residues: CAISPGQREETQYF.

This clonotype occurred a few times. The CDR3 protein is CAISDGSYEQYF. The CDR3 DNA reads TGTGCCATCAGTGACGGCAGCTACGAGCAGTACTTC. This chain joins TRBV10-3 and TRBJ2-7, with D unclear. There are 12 residues in the CDR3. From germline, CDR1 is ENHRY and CDR2 SYGVKD. The ends were cut back, 3 bases at V and 3 bases at J, with 6 bases in the middle.

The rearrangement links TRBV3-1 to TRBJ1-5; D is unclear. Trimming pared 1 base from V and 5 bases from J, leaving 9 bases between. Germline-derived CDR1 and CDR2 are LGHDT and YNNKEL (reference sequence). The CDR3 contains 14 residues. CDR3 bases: TGTGCCAGCAGCCAAGGGTCCCACCATCAGCCCCAGCATTTT. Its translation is CASSQGSHHQPQHF.

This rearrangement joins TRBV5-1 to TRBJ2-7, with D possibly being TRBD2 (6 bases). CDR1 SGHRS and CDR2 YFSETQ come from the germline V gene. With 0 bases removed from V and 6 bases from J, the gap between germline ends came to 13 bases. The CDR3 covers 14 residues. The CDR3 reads CASSLASGVGEQYF. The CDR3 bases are TGCGCCAGCAGCTTGGCCTCGGGAGTTGGCGAGCAGTACTTC.

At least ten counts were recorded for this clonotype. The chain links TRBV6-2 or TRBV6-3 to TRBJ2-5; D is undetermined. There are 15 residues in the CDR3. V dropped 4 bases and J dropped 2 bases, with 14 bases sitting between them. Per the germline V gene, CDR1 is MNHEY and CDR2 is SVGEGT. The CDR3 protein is CASSSQRQTQETQYF. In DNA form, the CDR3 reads TGTGCCAGCAGTTCCCAACGGCAGACTCAAGAGACCCAGTACTTC.

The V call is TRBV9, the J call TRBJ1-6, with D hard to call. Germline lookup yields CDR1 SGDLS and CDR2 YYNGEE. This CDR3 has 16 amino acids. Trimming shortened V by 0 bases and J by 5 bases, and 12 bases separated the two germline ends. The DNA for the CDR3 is TGTGCCAGCAGCGTAGAGGCAGGAGGAAATAATTCACCCCTCCACTTT. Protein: CASSVEAGGNNSPLHF.

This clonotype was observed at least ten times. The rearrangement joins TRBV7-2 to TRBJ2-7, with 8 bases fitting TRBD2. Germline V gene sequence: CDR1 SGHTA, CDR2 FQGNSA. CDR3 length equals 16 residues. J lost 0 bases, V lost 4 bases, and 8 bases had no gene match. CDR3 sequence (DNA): TGTGCCAGCAGCTCTCTAGCGGGCAGGAGCTCCTACGAGCAGTACTTC. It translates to CASSSLAGRSSYEQYF.

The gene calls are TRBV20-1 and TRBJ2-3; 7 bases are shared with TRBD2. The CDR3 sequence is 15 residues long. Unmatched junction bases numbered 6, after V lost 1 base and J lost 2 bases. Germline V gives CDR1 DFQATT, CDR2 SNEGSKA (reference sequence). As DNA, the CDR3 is TGCAGTGCTAGAGCGCGAACTAGCGCCACAGATACGCAGTATTTT. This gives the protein CSARARTSATDTQYF.

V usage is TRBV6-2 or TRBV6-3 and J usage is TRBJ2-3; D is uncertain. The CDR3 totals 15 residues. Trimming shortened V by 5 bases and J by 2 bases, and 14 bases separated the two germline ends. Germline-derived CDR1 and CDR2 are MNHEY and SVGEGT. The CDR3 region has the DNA TGTGCCAGCAGTATCGAGAAAGGTCCCACAGATACGCAGTATTTT. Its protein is CASSIEKGPTDTQYF.

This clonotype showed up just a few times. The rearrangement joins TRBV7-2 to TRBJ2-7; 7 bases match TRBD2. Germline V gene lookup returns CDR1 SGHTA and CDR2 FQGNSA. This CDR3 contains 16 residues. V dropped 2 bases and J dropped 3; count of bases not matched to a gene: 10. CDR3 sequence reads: CASSLRDAGVGYEQYF. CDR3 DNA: TGTGCCAGCAGCTTACGCGACGCGGGAGTGGGCTACGAGCAGTACTTC. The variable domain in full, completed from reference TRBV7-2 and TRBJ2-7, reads GAGVSQSPSNKVTEKGKDVELRCDPISGHTALYWYRQSLGQGLEFLIYFQGNSAPDKSGLPSDRFSAERTGGSVSTLTIQRTQQEDSAVYLCASSLRDAGVGYEQYFGPGTRLTVT.

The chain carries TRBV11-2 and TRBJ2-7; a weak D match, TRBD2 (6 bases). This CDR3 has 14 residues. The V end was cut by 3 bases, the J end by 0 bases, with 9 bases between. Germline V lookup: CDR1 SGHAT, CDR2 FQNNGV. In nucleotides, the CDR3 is TGTGCCAGCAGCTTCGGCGGGATCTCCTACGAGCAGTACTTC. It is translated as CASSFGGISYEQYF.

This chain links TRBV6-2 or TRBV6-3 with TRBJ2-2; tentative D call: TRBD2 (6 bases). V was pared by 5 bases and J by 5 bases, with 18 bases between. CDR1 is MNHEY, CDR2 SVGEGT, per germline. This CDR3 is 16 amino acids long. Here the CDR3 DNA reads TGTGCCAGCAGTCCCCGGGTGGGGGGAACTACCGGGGAGCTGTTTTTT. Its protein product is CASSPRVGGTTGELFF.

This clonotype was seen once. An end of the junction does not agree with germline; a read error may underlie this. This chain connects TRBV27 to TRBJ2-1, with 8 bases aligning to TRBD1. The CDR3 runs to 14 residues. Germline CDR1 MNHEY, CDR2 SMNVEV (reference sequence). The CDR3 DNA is TGTGCCACTCAGAGGGGGACAGGAAACAATGAGCTGTTCTTC. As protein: CATQRGTGNNELFF.

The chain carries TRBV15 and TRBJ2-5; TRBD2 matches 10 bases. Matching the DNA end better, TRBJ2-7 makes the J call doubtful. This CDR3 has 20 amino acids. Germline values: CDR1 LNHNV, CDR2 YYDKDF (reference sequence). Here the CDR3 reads CATSTINLPGGSGRLYEQYF. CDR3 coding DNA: TGTGCCACCAGCACAATAAATCTTCCGGGTGGTAGCGGGAGGTTGTACGAGCAGTACTTC.

CDR3 sequence (DNA): TGTGCCAGCAGCAAGACAGAGACAGGGGGCATCTCCTACGAGCAGTACTTC. Encoded protein: CASSKTETGGISYEQYF. The chain couples TRBV6-2 or TRBV6-3 to TRBJ2-7; 10 bases fit TRBD1. With V trimmed by 6 bases and J by 0 bases, 11 bases remained unmatched. This CDR3 has 17 residues. Per the germline V gene, CDR1 is MNHEY and CDR2 is SVGEGT.

This CDR3 reads CASSLGLGDETQYF. CDR3 coding DNA: TGCGCCAGCAGCTTGGGACTAGGGGACGAGACCCAGTACTTC. V is TRBV5-1 and J is TRBJ2-5, with D maybe TRBD2 (6 bases). The CDR3 consists of 14 residues. The V end lost 0 bases, the J end lost 5 bases, and 11 bases lay between the germline ends. Germline CDR1 and CDR2: SGHRS and YFSETQ.

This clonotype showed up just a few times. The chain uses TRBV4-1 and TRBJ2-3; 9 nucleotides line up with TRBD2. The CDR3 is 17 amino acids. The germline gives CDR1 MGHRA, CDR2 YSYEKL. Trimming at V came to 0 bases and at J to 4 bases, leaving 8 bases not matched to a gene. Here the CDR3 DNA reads TGCGCCAGCAGCCAAGACGATAGCGGGAGTCCCCCAGATACGCAGTATTTT. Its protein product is CASSQDDSGSPPDTQYF.

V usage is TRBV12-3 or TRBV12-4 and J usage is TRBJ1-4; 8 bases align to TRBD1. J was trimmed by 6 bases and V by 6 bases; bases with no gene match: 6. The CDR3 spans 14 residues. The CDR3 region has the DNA TGTGCCAGCAGCCGTGACAGGGGAGATGAAAAACTGTTTTTT. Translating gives CASSRDRGDEKLFF.

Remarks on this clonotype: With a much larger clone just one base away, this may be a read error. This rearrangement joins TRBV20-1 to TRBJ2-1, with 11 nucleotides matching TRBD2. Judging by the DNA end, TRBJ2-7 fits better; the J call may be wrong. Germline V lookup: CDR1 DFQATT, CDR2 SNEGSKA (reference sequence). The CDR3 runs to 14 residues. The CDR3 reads CSAGTSGGLNEQYF. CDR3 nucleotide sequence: TGCAGTGCCGGAACTAGCGGGGGACTCAATGAGCAGTACTTC.

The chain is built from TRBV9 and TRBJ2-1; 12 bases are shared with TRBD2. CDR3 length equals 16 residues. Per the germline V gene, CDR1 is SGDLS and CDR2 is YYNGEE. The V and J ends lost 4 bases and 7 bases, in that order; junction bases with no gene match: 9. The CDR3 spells CASSIKGLAGFNEQFF. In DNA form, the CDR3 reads TGTGCCAGCAGCATTAAAGGACTAGCGGGATTTAATGAGCAGTTCTTC.

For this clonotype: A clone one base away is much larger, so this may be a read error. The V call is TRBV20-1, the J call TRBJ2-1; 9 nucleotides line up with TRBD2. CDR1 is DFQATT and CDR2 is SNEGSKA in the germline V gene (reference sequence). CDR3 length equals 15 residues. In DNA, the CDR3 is TGCAGTACTAGAGTCGGGGGCTTAGCGGGAGTGGGGCAGTTCTTC. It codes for CSTRVGGLAGVGQFF.

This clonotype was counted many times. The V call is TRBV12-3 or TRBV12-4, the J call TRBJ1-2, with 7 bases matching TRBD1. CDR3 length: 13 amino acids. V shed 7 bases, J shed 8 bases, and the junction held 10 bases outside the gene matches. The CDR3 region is CASTPAGQVGYTF. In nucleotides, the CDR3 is TGTGCCAGCACCCCAGCAGGACAGGTCGGCTACACCTTC.

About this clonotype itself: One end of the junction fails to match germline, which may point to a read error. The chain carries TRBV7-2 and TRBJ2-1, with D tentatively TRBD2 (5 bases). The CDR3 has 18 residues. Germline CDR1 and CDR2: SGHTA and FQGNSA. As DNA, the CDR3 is TGTGCCAGCAGCTTAGCGCCTGAGCGGAGGCCCCCCTCACATGAGAAGTTCTTC. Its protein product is CASSLAPERRPPSHEKFF.

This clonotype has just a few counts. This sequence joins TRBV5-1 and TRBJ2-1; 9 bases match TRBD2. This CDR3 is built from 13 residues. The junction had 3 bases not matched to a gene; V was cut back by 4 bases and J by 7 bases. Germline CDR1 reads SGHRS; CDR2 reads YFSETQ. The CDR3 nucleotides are TGCGCCAGCAGCCATACTAGCGGGAATGAGCAGTTCTTC. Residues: CASSHTSGNEQFF.

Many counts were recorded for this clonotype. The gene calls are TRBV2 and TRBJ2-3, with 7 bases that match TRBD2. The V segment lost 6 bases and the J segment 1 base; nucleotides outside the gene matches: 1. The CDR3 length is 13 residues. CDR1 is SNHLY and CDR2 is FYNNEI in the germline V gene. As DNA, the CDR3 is TGTGCCAGCAGGCTAGCGGGCACAGATACGCAGTATTTT. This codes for CASRLAGTDTQYF.

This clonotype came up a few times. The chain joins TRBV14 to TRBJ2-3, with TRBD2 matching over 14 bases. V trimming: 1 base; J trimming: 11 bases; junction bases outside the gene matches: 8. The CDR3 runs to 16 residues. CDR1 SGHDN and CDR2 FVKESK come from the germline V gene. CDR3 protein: CASSQAGTSGSGVQYF. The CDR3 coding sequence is TGTGCCAGCAGCCAAGCGGGGACTAGCGGGAGTGGTGTGCAGTATTTT.